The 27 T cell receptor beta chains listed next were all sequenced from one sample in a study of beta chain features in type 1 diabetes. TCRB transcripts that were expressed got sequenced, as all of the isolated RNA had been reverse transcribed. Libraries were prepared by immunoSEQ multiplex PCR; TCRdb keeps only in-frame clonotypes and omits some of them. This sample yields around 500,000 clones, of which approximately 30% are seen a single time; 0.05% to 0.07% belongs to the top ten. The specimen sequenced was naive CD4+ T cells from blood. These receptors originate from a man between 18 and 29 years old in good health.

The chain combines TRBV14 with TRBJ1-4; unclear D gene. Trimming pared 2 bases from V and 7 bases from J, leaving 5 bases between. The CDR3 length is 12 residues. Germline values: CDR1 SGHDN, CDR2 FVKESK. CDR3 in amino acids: CASSQYSEKLFF. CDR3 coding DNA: TGTGCCAGCAGCCAATACAGTGAAAAACTGTTTTTT.

The CDR3 reads CASSSGGNEQYF. The CDR3 bases are TGTGCCAGCAGCTCTGGGGGAAACGAGCAGTACTTC. V gene TRBV11-2 combines with J gene TRBJ2-7, with D possibly called TRBD1 or TRBD2 (5 bases each). Trimming left V 4 bases short and J 5 bases short, with 9 bases between. This CDR3 region has 12 residues. Germline assignment: CDR1 SGHAT and CDR2 FQNNGV.

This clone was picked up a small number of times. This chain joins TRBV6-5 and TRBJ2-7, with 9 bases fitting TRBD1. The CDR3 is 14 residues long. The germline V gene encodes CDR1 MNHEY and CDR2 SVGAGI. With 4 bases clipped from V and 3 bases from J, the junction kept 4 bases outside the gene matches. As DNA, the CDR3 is TGTGCCAGCAGTTCCGGGACAGGGCTCTACGAGCAGTACTTC. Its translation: CASSSGTGLYEQYF.

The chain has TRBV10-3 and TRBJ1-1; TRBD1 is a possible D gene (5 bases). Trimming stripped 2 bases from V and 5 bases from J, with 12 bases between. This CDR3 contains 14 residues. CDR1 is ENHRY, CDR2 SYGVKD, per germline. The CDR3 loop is CAISEPEGVTEAFF. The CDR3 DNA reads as TGTGCCATCAGTGAGCCCGAAGGGGTTACTGAAGCTTTCTTT.

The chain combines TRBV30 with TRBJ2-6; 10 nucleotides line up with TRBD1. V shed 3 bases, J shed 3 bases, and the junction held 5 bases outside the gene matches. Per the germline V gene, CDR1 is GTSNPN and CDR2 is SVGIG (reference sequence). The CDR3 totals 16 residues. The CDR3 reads CAWRETGGFGANVLTF. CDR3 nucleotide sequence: TGTGCCTGGAGGGAGACAGGGGGCTTTGGGGCCAACGTCCTGACTTTC.

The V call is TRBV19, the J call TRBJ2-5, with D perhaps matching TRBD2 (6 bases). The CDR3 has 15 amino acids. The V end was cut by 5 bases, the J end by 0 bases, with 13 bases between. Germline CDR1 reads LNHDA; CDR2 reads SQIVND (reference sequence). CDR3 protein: CASSARDWYQETQYF. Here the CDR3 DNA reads TGTGCCAGTAGTGCACGGGACTGGTACCAAGAGACCCAGTACTTC.

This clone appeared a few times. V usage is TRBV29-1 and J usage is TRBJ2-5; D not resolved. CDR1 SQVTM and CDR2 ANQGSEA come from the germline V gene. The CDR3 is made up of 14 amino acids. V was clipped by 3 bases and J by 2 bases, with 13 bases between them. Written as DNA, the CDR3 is TGCAGCGTTGACCCATTCTCTGTGCAAGAGACCCAGTACTTC. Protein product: CSVDPFSVQETQYF.

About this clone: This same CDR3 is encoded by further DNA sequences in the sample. The CDR3, as DNA: TGCAGCGTTGGGGCCAGTCGGGAGACCCAGTACTTC. Its protein is CSVGASRETQYF. J is TRBJ2-5 and V is TRBV29-1; no reliable D call. The V gene's germline CDR1 is SQVTM and CDR2 ANQGSEA. The CDR3 runs 12 residues. V lost 4 bases to trimming and J lost 5 bases, with 11 bases between them.

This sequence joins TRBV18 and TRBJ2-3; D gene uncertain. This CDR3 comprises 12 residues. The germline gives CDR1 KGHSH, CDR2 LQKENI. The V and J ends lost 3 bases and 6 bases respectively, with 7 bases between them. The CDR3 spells CASSPREDTQYF. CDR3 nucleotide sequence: TGTGCCAGCTCACCGCGAGAGGATACGCAGTATTTT.

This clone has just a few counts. CDR3 nucleotides: TGTGCCTGGACGACAGGGATGGGAGAGACCCAGTACTTC. This sequence encodes CAWTTGMGETQYF. The chain has TRBV30 and TRBJ2-5; 7 bases agree with TRBD1. Trimming took 4 bases from V and 4 from J; bases not matched to a gene: 6. The CDR3 is made up of 13 amino acids. Germline CDR1 reads GTSNPN; CDR2 reads SVGIG (reference sequence).

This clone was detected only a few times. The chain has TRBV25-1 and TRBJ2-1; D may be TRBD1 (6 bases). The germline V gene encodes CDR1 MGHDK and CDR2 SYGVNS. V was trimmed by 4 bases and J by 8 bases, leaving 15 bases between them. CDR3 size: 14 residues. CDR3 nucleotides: TGTGCCAGCAGTGTTCCCGGACAGCCCTATGAGCAGTTCTTC. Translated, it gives CASSVPGQPYEQFF.

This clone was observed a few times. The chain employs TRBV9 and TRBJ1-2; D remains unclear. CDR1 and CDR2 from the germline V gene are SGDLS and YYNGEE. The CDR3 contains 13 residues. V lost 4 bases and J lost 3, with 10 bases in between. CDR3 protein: CASSPGLYYGYTF. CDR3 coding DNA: TGTGCCAGCAGCCCTGGCCTTTACTATGGCTACACCTTC.

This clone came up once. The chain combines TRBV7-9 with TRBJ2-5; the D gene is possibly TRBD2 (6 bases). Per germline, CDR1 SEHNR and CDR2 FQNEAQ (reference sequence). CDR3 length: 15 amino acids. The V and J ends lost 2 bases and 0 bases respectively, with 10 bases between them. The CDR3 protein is CASSLSAGYQETQYF. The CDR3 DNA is TGTGCCAGCAGCTTATCTGCGGGATACCAAGAGACCCAGTACTTC.

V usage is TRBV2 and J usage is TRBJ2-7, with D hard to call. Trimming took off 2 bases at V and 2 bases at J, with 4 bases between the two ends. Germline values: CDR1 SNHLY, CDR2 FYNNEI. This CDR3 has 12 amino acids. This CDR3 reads CASSEQTYEQYF. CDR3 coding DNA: TGTGCCAGCAGTGAACAAACCTACGAGCAGTACTTC.

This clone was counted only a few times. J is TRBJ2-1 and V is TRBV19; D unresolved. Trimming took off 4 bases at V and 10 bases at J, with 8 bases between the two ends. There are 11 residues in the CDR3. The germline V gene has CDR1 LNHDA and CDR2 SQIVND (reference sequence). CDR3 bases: TGTGCCAGTAGTACTATGCGGGAGCAGTTCTTC. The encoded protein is CASSTMREQFF.

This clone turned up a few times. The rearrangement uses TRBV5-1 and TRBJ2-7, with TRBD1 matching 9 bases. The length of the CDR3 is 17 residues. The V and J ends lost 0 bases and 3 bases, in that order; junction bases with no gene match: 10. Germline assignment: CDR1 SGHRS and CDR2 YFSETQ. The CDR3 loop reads CASSLVGGQGSYYEQYF. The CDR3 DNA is TGCGCCAGCAGCTTGGTTGGCGGACAGGGGTCCTACTACGAGCAGTACTTC.

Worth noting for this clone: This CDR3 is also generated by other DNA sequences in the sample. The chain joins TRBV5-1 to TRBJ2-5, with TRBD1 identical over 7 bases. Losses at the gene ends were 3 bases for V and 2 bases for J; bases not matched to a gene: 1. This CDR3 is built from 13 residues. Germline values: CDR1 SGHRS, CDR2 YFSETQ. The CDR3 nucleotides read TGCGCCAGCAGCTGGACAGGTCAAGAGACCCAGTACTTC. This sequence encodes CASSWTGQETQYF.

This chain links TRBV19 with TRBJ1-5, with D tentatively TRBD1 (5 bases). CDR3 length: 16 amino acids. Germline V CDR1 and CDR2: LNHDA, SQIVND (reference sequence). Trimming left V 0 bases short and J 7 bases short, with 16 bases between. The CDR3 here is CASSIDATAGRQPQHF. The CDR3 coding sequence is TGTGCCAGTAGTATAGATGCTACGGCAGGGCGACAGCCCCAGCATTTT.

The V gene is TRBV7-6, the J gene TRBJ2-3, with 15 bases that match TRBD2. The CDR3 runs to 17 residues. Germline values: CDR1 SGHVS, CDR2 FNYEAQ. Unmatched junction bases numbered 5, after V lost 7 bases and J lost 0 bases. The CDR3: CASNSGTSGRSTDTQYF. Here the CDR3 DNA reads TGTGCCAGCAACTCTGGGACTAGCGGGAGGAGCACAGATACGCAGTATTTT.

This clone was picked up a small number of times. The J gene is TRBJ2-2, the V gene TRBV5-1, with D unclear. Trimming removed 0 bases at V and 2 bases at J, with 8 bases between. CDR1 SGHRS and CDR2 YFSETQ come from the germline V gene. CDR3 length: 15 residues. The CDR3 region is CASSLVVSNTGELFF. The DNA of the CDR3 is TGCGCCAGCAGCTTGGTCGTCAGCAACACCGGGGAGCTGTTTTTT.

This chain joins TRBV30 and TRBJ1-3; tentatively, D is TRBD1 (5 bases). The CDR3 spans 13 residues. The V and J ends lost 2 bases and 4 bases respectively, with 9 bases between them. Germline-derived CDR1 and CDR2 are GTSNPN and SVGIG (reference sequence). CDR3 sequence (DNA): TGTGCCTGGAGTTGGGGCATCGGAAACACCATATATTTT. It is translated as CAWSWGIGNTIYF. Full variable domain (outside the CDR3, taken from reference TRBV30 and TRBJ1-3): SQTIHQWPATLVQPVGSPLSLECTVEGTSNPNLYWYRQAAGRGLQLLFYSVGIGQISSEVPQNLSASRPQDRQFILSSKKLLLSDSGFYLCAWSWGIGNTIYFGEGSWLTVV.

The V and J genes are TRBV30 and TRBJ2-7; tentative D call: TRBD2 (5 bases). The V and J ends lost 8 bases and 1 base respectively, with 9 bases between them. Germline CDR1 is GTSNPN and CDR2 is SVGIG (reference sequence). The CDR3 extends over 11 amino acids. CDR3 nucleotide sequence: TGTGCCGCGAGGGTGTCCTACGAGCAGTACTTC. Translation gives CAARVSYEQYF.

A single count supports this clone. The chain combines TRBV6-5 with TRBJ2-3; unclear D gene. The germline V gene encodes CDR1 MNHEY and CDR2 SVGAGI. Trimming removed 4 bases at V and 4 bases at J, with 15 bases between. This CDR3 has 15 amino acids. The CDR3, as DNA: TGTGCCAGCAGTTTCCTCCGGAGTGCTGCAGATACGCAGTATTTT. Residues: CASSFLRSAADTQYF.

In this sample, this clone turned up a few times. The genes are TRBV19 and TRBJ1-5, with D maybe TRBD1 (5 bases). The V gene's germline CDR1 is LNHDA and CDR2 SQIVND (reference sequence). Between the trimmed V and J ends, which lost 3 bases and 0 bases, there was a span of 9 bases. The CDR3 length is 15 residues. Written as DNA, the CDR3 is TGTGCCAGTAGTATGGGGACGGGTAGCAATCAGCCCCAGCATTTT. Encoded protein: CASSMGTGSNQPQHF.

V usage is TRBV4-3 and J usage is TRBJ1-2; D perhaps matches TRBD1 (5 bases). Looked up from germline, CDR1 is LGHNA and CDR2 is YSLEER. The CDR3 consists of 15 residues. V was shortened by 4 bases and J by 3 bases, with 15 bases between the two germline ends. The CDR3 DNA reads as TGCGCCAGCAGCCCGGAAGTTCAGGGATACTATGGCTACACCTTC. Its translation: CASSPEVQGYYGYTF.

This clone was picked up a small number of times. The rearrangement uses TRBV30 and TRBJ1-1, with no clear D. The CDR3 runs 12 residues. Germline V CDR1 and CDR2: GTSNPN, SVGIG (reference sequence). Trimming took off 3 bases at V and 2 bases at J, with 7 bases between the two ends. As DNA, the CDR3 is TGTGCCTGGAGCTGGAGAAACACTGAAGCTTTCTTT. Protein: CAWSWRNTEAFF. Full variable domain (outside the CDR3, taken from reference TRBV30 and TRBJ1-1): SQTIHQWPATLVQPVGSPLSLECTVEGTSNPNLYWYRQAAGRGLQLLFYSVGIGQISSEVPQNLSASRPQDRQFILSSKKLLLSDSGFYLCAWSWRNTEAFFGQGTRLTVV.

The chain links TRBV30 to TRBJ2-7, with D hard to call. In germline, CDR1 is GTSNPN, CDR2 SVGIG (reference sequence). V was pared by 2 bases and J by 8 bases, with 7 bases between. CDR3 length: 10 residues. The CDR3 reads CAWSTSKQYF. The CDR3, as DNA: TGTGCCTGGAGTACCTCTAAGCAGTACTTC.